The clone carrying this T cell receptor beta chain was counted ten times or more. A read error may produce the germline difference seen at one junction end. This entry is derived from a study of early T cells in non-severe SARS-CoV-2 infection. TCRdb re-called the 5' RACE reads with MiXCR, one entry per CDR3 protein. The sample has about 110,000 distinct CDR3 sequences, around 12% seen once; the top ten hold 3.5% to 4%. Germline V gene sequence: CDR1 SEHNR, CDR2 FQNEAQ (reference sequence). This CDR3 is 13 amino acids long. The material sequenced was whole blood, taken at baseline. The TCR originated in an adult who was a healthcare worker with PCR-confirmed SARS-CoV-2 infection or an uninfected control (not recorded which). The J gene is TRBJ1-5, the V gene TRBV7-9; D gene unclear. DNA for the CDR3: TGTGCCAGCAGCTTAGAAGGGCGGAAGCCGCAGCATTTT. Translation: CASSLEGRKPQHF.